A single sample is the source of the 24 T cell receptor beta chains below, sequenced in a study of blood T cells in healthy people across ages. PCR was performed a second time for about 6 to 12 cycles using a sample-barcoded 5' primer and a J-beta primer mix. TCRdb called the 5' RACE reads again in MiXCR, with one record for every CDR3 protein. The sample holds 1.5 million to 2 million distinct CDR3 sequences, less than 50% seen once. Specimen: blood. The receptors derive from a woman aged 40 to 49 in good health.

The V gene is TRBV2, the J gene TRBJ1-5; D unclear. The CDR3 covers 16 residues. In germline, CDR1 is SNHLY, CDR2 FYNNEI. V lost 1 base, J lost 2 bases, and 12 bases lay in between. CDR3 bases: TGTGCCAGCAGTGAAGTCAGCCGGGGAGGCAATCAGCCCCAGCATTTT. It codes for CASSEVSRGGNQPQHF. The whole variable domain, remainder taken from reference TRBV2 and TRBJ1-5, is EPEVTQTPSHQVTQMGQEVILRCVPISNHLYFYWYRQILGQKVEFLVSFYNNEISEKSEIFDDQFSVERPDGSNFTLKIRSTKLEDSAMYFCASSEVSRGGNQPQHFGDGTRLSIL.

V gene TRBV14 combines with J gene TRBJ2-3, with 10 bases that match TRBD2. From germline, CDR1 is SGHDN and CDR2 FVKESK. V shed 3 bases, J shed 1 base, and the junction held 4 bases outside the gene matches. CDR3 length: 16 amino acids. CDR3 amino acids: CASSQLAGARTDTQYF. The CDR3 bases are TGTGCCAGCAGCCAGCTAGCGGGGGCCCGCACAGATACGCAGTATTTT.

This chain connects TRBV9 to TRBJ2-4, with a weak D call TRBD1 (7 bases). The end of the DNA fits TRBJ2-5 better, so the J call may be wrong. In germline, CDR1 is SGDLS, CDR2 YYNGEE. The length of the CDR3 is 18 residues. The CDR3, as DNA: TGTGCCAGCAGCGTAGCATCCACTCGCGGGACAGCAGGCGAGACCCAGTACTTC. This gives the protein CASSVASTRGTAGETQYF.

Comments on this clonotype: This may stem from a read error, because a much larger clone lies one nucleotide away. The chain joins TRBV29-1 to TRBJ2-7; D might be TRBD1 (6 bases). The DNA end is more similar to TRBJ2-5, so the J call may be wrong. Germline V gene lookup returns CDR1 SQVTM and CDR2 ANQGSEA. CDR3 size: 12 residues. The CDR3 sequence: CSIRGQRETQYF. CDR3 in DNA: TGCAGCATCCGCGGACAGAGAGAGACCCAGTACTTC.

The chain recombines TRBV3-1 with TRBJ2-1; TRBD2 is a possible D gene (6 bases). The V gene's germline CDR1 is LGHDT and CDR2 YNNKEL (reference sequence). Trimming took 4 bases from V and 4 from J, leaving 14 bases between them. The CDR3 has 15 residues. Here the CDR3 DNA reads TGTGCCAGCAGCCCTTCGGGTCGGGGGTACAATGAGCAGTTCTTC. Translation gives CASSPSGRGYNEQFF.

CDR3 sequence: CASSQDVASGTPQFF. As DNA, the CDR3 is TGCGCCAGCAGCCAAGATGTAGCTAGCGGGACCCCTCAGTTCTTC. The chain combines TRBV4-3 with TRBJ2-1, with 9 nucleotides matching TRBD2. V dropped 0 bases and J dropped 13; count of bases not matched to a gene: 10. The CDR3 sequence is 15 residues long. Germline CDR1 is LGHNA and CDR2 is YSLEER.

The chain uses TRBV25-1 and TRBJ2-7, with a weak D call TRBD2 (6 bases). The CDR3 sequence is 14 residues long. V was pared by 1 base and J by 4 bases, with 11 bases between. CDR1 MGHDK and CDR2 SYGVNS come from the germline V gene. The CDR3 sequence is CASSESGVAYEQYF. The DNA for the CDR3 is TGTGCCAGCAGTGAATCGGGGGTCGCTTACGAGCAGTACTTC.

This clonotype was counted a few times. This sequence joins TRBV20-1 and TRBJ2-1; 15 positions match TRBD2. V lost 5 bases and J lost 4; bases outside the gene matches: 6. Germline CDR1 DFQATT, CDR2 SNEGSKA (reference sequence). This CDR3 is 16 amino acids long. CDR3 coding DNA: TGCAGTGCTCCCGGGACTAGCGGGGGGAGGTACAATGAGCAGTTCTTC. Translation gives CSAPGTSGGRYNEQFF.

In this sample, this clonotype turned up a few times. CDR3 amino acids: CSVEQGSLTDTQYF. The CDR3 bases are TGCAGCGTTGAACAGGGATCTCTGACAGATACGCAGTATTTT. The genes are TRBV29-1 and TRBJ2-3; tentative D call: TRBD1 (5 bases). The CDR3 loop spans 14 amino acids. CDR1 and CDR2 from the germline V gene are SQVTM and ANQGSEA. Trimming cost V 2 bases and J 3 bases, with 12 bases left between them.

This chain uses TRBV27 with TRBJ2-3, with 9 bases aligning to TRBD1. CDR3 size: 14 residues. J was trimmed by 3 bases and V by 8 bases; bases with no gene match: 6. Germline CDR1 reads MNHEY; CDR2 reads SMNVEV (reference sequence). For the CDR3, the DNA is TGTGCCAGCGCACAGGGGGCGAGGACAGATACGCAGTATTTT. This encodes CASAQGARTDTQYF.

Only a few counts were recorded for this clonotype. The chain employs TRBV29-1 and TRBJ2-3, with D maybe TRBD2 (6 bases). Trimming took 2 bases from V and 7 from J, leaving 10 bases between them. The CDR3 is 12 amino acids. CDR1 is SQVTM, CDR2 ANQGSEA, per germline. For the CDR3, the DNA is TGCAGCGTTGAACCTCTAGCGAATACGCAGTATTTT. This sequence encodes CSVEPLANTQYF.

The chain employs TRBV28 and TRBJ1-5, with 9 positions matching TRBD1. V lost 6 bases to trimming and J lost 6 bases; unmatched junction nucleotides: 15. The CDR3 totals 17 residues. Per germline, CDR1 MDHEN and CDR2 SYDVKM. For the CDR3, the DNA is TGTGCCAGCAGCCTCGGGACAGGGTTGTTTGGGTCTCAGCCCCAGCATTTT. Protein: CASSLGTGLFGSQPQHF.

The chain recombines TRBV5-1 with TRBJ1-2; TRBD1 aligns across 8 bases. J was trimmed by 3 bases and V by 4 bases; bases with no gene match: 5. Germline V gives CDR1 SGHRS, CDR2 YFSETQ. This CDR3 contains 14 residues. The CDR3: CASSRGQEHYGYTF. The CDR3 coding sequence is TGCGCCAGCAGCCGGGGACAGGAGCACTATGGCTACACCTTC.

The chain employs TRBV4-1 and TRBJ2-1, with a possible D match to TRBD1 (6 bases). Germline-derived CDR1 and CDR2 are MGHRA and YSYEKL. This CDR3 is built from 17 residues. Trimming stripped 1 base from V and 2 bases from J, with 15 bases between. DNA of the CDR3: TGCGCCAGCAGCCAAGCCCTTCGGACAGCTACCTACAATGAGCAGTTCTTC. It yields the protein CASSQALRTATYNEQFF.

The chain has TRBV7-2 and TRBJ1-6, with a weak D call TRBD1 (5 bases). This CDR3 comprises 14 residues. CDR1 is SGHTA and CDR2 is FQGNSA in the germline V gene. Trimming removed 3 bases from V and 6 bases from J, with 9 bases in between. The CDR3 loop reads CASSLAGSNSPLHF. CDR3 DNA: TGTGCCAGCAGCTTGGCAGGGAGTAATTCACCCCTCCACTTT.

The chain links TRBV29-1 to TRBJ1-5; TRBD1 might be the D (5 bases). CDR3 length: 12 amino acids. The germline gives CDR1 SQVTM, CDR2 ANQGSEA. V was pared by 4 bases and J by 5 bases, with 9 bases between. The CDR3 protein is CSVASRDQPQHF. CDR3 sequence (DNA): TGCAGCGTTGCCAGCAGGGATCAGCCCCAGCATTTT.

This chain joins TRBV12-3 or TRBV12-4 and TRBJ2-2, with 9 nucleotides matching TRBD1. The V gene end was trimmed by 8 bases and the J gene end by 6 bases; junction bases not matched to a gene: 16. The CDR3 covers 17 residues. The CDR3 protein is CASQPPFPRQGAGELFF. CDR3 nucleotides: TGTGCCAGCCAACCCCCATTCCCGAGACAGGGGGCCGGGGAGCTGTTTTTT.

The chain is built from TRBV27 and TRBJ2-5; 8 bases agree with TRBD2. CDR1 and CDR2 from the germline V gene are MNHEY and SMNVEV (reference sequence). The CDR3 has 16 amino acids. J was trimmed by 2 bases and V by 3 bases; bases with no gene match: 8. CDR3 in amino acids: CASSFYLGGGQETQYF. As DNA, the CDR3 is TGTGCCAGCAGTTTTTATCTTGGCGGGGGGCAAGAGACCCAGTACTTC.

The chain carries TRBV7-8 and TRBJ1-2; D not resolved. Germline V CDR1 and CDR2: SGHVS, FQNEAQ. Trimming cost V 1 base and J 0 bases, with 15 bases left between them. The CDR3 totals 17 residues. CDR3 in DNA: TGTGCCAGCAGCTTAGTAGCAGGAGCTACGTCTAACTATGGCTACACCTTC. It yields the protein CASSLVAGATSNYGYTF.

This clonotype appeared a few times. The chain couples TRBV6-6 to TRBJ2-5, with unresolved D. The CDR3 is made up of 16 amino acids. In germline, CDR1 is MNHNY, CDR2 SVGAGI (reference sequence). V was pared by 5 bases and J by 4 bases, with 20 bases between. The CDR3 loop is CASSPPSTVPGETQYF. For the CDR3, the DNA is TGTGCCAGCAGTCCCCCCTCTACAGTGCCGGGAGAGACCCAGTACTTC.

This chain connects TRBV10-3 to TRBJ1-2; 7 bases agree with TRBD1. CDR3 length equals 15 residues. CDR1 is ENHRY, CDR2 SYGVKD, per germline. Trimming took 3 bases from V and 8 from J; bases not matched to a gene: 12. CDR3 sequence (DNA): TGTGCCATCAGTGACCTAGGACAGGCAGCACGAGGCTACACCTTC. Its protein product is CAISDLGQAARGYTF.

The V call is TRBV4-2, the J call TRBJ2-5; D might be TRBD1 (6 bases). This CDR3 is built from 15 residues. From germline, CDR1 is LGHNA and CDR2 YNFKEQ. The V end was cut by 1 base, the J end by 2 bases, with 11 bases between. The CDR3 spells CASSQATGTQETQYF. For the CDR3, the DNA is TGTGCCAGCAGCCAAGCAACAGGGACGCAAGAGACCCAGTACTTC.

This clonotype was detected only a few times. The chain's CDR3 is CSAVGGGLFSYNEQFF. In DNA form, the CDR3 reads TGCAGTGCGGTGGGGGGAGGGCTTTTCTCCTACAATGAGCAGTTCTTC. The chain uses TRBV20-1 and TRBJ2-1; the match to TRBD2 covers 7 bases. Germline V lookup: CDR1 DFQATT, CDR2 SNEGSKA (reference sequence). The V gene end was trimmed by 6 bases and the J gene end by 0 bases; junction bases not matched to a gene: 11. CDR3 size: 16 residues.

This clonotype has just a few counts. The rearrangement joins TRBV6-2 or TRBV6-3 to TRBJ2-1, with 9 bases lining up with TRBD2. Germline loops: CDR1 MNHEY, CDR2 SVGEGT. The CDR3 spans 16 residues. Trimming removed 2 bases from V and 12 bases from J; junction bases left unmatched: 14. Here the CDR3 DNA reads TGTGCCAGCAGTTACGTTAGCGGGGGCCTGGGACGGGGGCAGTTCTTC. The encoded protein is CASSYVSGGLGRGQFF.